The clone carrying this TCR beta chain came up many times. Its antigen is as yet unknown. TCRdb processed the 5' RACE reads anew with MiXCR; each CDR3 protein has one entry. The repertoire includes approximately 260,000 distinct CDR3 sequences, roughly 8.6% of them detected once, and around 7% sits in the top ten. This entry is derived from a study of CD8 T cells in ankylosing spondylitis. Whole-study results and caveats: A number of the motif variants had already been described in reactive arthritis synovial fluid and blood.

The CDR3 spans 13 residues. The germline V gene has CDR1 SQVTM and CDR2 ANQGSEA. Deletions cut 0 bases from V and 0 bases from J, with 5 bases between. The TCR was taken from a male donor with ankylosing spondylitis or in good health (not recorded which). The chain recombines TRBV29-1 with TRBJ1-1; D remains ambiguous. Sequenced input: blood, either unsorted or a sorted T cell fraction (not recorded which). The CDR3 loop reads CSVEDRLNTEAFF. CDR3 nucleotides: TGCAGCGTTGAAGACAGGTTGAACACTGAAGCTTTCTTT.